Listed below are T cell receptor beta chains from one sample, sequenced in a study of identifying expanded T cells in peripheral blood. Method: immunoSEQ multiplex PCR; TCRdb's copy keeps in-frame clones and lacks some. The sample yields more than 50,000 clones, under 85% seen once. Specimen: blood. The receptors shown here come from a person between 18 and 69 years old in good health. Each CDR3 is given with its conserved first and last residue. D genes are given only for firm matches. Size values are once, few and many counts, or a class for expanded clones, and some rows have none.

V	J	D	size	DNA	CDR3
TRBV4-1	TRBJ1-4	NA	once	TGCGCCAGCAGCCAACAAGCGACGCGTGCAACTAATGAAAAACTGTTTTTT	CASSQQATRATNEKLFF
TRBV7-2	TRBJ2-4	NA	NA	TGTGCCAGCAGCTTACAGGGAGCCAAAAACATTCAGTACTTC	CASSLQGAKNIQYF
TRBV7-9	TRBJ2-1	NA	NA	TGTGCCAGCAGCTTAGAGATAGGTGAGCAGTTCTTC	CASSLEIGEQFF
TRBV29-1	TRBJ1-1	TRBD1	NA	TGCAGCGTTGAAACGAGGACAGGGGTGCCTTCTGAAGCTTTCTTT	CSVETRTGVPSEAFF
TRBV5-4	TRBJ1-2	NA	NA	TGTGCCAGCAGCTTGACAGATACTAACTATGGCTACACCTTC	CASSLTDTNYGYTF
TRBV6-5	TRBJ1-4	NA	NA	TGTGCCAGCAGTAGGGTTGGGGGGAAAGTTGAAAAACTGTTTTTT	CASSRVGGKVEKLFF
TRBV29-1	TRBJ2-5	TRBD1	NA	TGCAGCGTCTACACAGGGGGCCAAGAGACCCAGTACTTC	CSVYTGGQETQYF
TRBV7-2	TRBJ1-3	NA	NA	TGTGCCAGCAGCTTAATGGGTGGTTCTGGAAACACCATATATTTT	CASSLMGGSGNTIYF
TRBV5-1	TRBJ2-5	TRBD2	NA	TGCGCCAGCAGCTCCCCGGGGCGGGGGGGCCCTGAAACCCAGTACTTC	CASSSPGRGGPETQYF
TRBV5-5	TRBJ1-1	NA	once	TGTGCCAGCAGCTTGGTAGGACTGGCAGGAGGCAGGCTGGGCACTGAAGCTTTCTTT	CASSLVGLAGGRLGTEAFF
TRBV6-5	TRBJ2-3	TRBD2	NA	TGTGCCAGCAGTTACTCAGCGGGGAGCACAGATACGCAGTATTTT	CASSYSAGSTDTQYF
TRBV19	TRBJ1-1	TRBD1	few	TGTGCCAGTAGGGACAGGGGCATCTTCAGTTTTCAGGGAGCTTTCTTT	CASRDRGIFSFQGAFF
TRBV21-1	TRBJ2-1	NA	NA	TGTGCCAGCAGCAAAGTTCGTGGGGAGGAGAGCAATGAGCAGTTCTTC	CASSKVRGEESNEQFF
TRBV7-2	TRBJ1-3	NA	NA	TGTGCCAGCAGATTAGATCCGGGCTCTGGAAACACCATATATTTT	CASRLDPGSGNTIYF
TRBV19	TRBJ1-5	NA	NA	TGTGCCAGTAGCGAAAGGGGGGATCAGCCCCAGCATTTT	CASSERGDQPQHF
TRBV7-8	TRBJ2-1	NA	NA	TGTGCCAGCAGCTTAGAGTTCGGAGGGTCCTACAATGAGCAGTTCTTC	CASSLEFGGSYNEQFF
TRBV5-1	TRBJ2-2	NA	NA	TGCGCCAGCAGCTTGGCCACAGGAGTGGACCCGGGGGAGCTGTTTTTT	CASSLATGVDPGELFF
TRBV19	TRBJ1-2	TRBD1	NA	TGTGCCAGTAGTATCGCGGGACAGGGATTGGGGGGCTACACCTTC	CASSIAGQGLGGYTF
TRBV11-3	TRBJ2-7	TRBD1	NA	TGTGCCAGCAGCTCAAGGACAGGGGAGCTTTCTTACGAGCAGTACTTC	CASSSRTGELSYEQYF
TRBV21-1	TRBJ1-6	NA	NA	TGTGCCAGCAGCCAAAGAGCACGCTCCTATAATTCACCCCTCCACTTT	CASSQRARSYNSPLHF
TRBV7-8	TRBJ2-1	NA	NA	TGTGCCAGCAGCCAGCAGGTCGGGAGTCCGTTCTTC	CASSQQVGSPFF
TRBV28	TRBJ1-2	NA	NA	TGTGCCAGCAACAGGAAGGGGCCCTATGGCTACACCTTC	CASNRKGPYGYTF
TRBV6-1	TRBJ2-2	NA	NA	TGTGCCACCCCGTGGGCCGGGGAGCTGTTTTTT	CATPWAGELFF
TRBV5-4	TRBJ2-2	NA	NA	TGTGCCAGCAGGAGCGCCGGGGAGCTGTTTTTT	CASRSAGELFF
TRBV30	TRBJ2-5	NA	once	TGTGCCTGGAATCGAGGGGGGGCCCGGGAGACCCAGTACTTC	CAWNRGGARETQYF
TRBV19	TRBJ1-1	NA	NA	TGTGCCAGTAAAGGGGTGAATGAAGCTTTCTTT	CASKGVNEAFF
TRBV5-8	TRBJ2-1	TRBD2	NA	TGTGCCAGCAGCTTGACTAGCGGAAACAATGAGCAGTTCTTC	CASSLTSGNNEQFF
TRBV9	TRBJ1-1	TRBD1	NA	TGTGCCAGCAGCACAGGGGGCAGGATGAACACTGAAGCTTTCTTT	CASSTGGRMNTEAFF
TRBV9	TRBJ1-1	NA	NA	TGTGCCAGCAGCCCCTCGGGGGGTAACACTGAAGCTTTCTTT	CASSPSGGNTEAFF
TRBV29-1	TRBJ1-2	NA	NA	TGCAGCGTTGAAGAAGCCGGAATTGGGGGCTACACCTTC	CSVEEAGIGGYTF
TRBV6-5	TRBJ1-1	NA	NA	TGTGCCAGCAGTTACCTGACAGCCCAAGGGACTGAAGCTTTCTTT	CASSYLTAQGTEAFF
TRBV5-1	TRBJ1-1	NA	NA	TGCGCCAGCAGCTCCAGCCCGGGCCAACTAACTGAAGCTTTCTTT	CASSSSPGQLTEAFF
TRBV11-2	TRBJ2-2	TRBD1	NA	TGTGCCAGCGGGGGACAGGGGTCGTACACCGGGGAGCTGTTTTTT	CASGGQGSYTGELFF
TRBV11-2	TRBJ2-4	NA	NA	TGTGCCAGCAGCTTTGTTGGGTTAGCCAAAAACATTCAGTACTTC	CASSFVGLAKNIQYF
TRBV19	TRBJ1-1	NA	NA	TGTGCCAGTATTAGGGTGAACACTGAAGCTTTCTTT	CASIRVNTEAFF
TRBV7-9	TRBJ2-1	TRBD2	NA	TGTGCCAGTAACCTAGCGGGAGTAATCAATGAGCAGTTCTTC	CASNLAGVINEQFF
TRBV18	TRBJ2-1	NA	NA	TGTGCCAGCTCCCACCGAGGTGAGCAGTTCTTC	CASSHRGEQFF